Described below is a single TCR beta chain sequence and its context. Its target is not known. The data originate from a study of cytomegalovirus exposure and HLA in healthy donors. Findings of the study overall: Follow-up analysis later connected one missense variant in DCLRE1C with trimming of TCR beta V- and J-genes. Most of the TCR beta V segments (in an earlier analysis) were productive either about 87% or about 30% of the time. A later analysis associated 16,951 TCR beta sequences with HLA alleles at a 0.05 false discovery rate.

CDR1 MGHDK and CDR2 SYGVNS come from the germline V gene. The CDR3 is 17 amino acids. With V trimmed by 0 bases and J by 6 bases, 12 bases remained unmatched. The primer mix had 60 Vbeta and 13 Jbeta primers. Profiling relied on immunoSEQ multiplex PCR, and the TCRdb table lists in-frame clones only, not all of them. Of 150,000 to 200,000 clones listed, 75% to 90% were seen once; the top ten hold approximately 2%. The chain uses TRBV25-1 and TRBJ1-2; TRBD1 matches at 8 bases. The sequencing sample was made of PBMCs. This receptor was identified in a woman between 18 and 29 years old in good health and CMV-seronegative. In nucleotides, the CDR3 is TGTGCCAGCAGTGAATACGGGACAGGTCAGGAGTCCAATGGCTACACCTTC. Protein product: CASSEYGTGQESNGYTF.